The 10 T cell receptor beta chains listed next were all sequenced from one sample in a study of blood T cell repertoires in COVID-19. The table came from immunoSEQ multiplex PCR; TCRdb's copy has only in-frame clones and leaves some out. Counted here are around 200,000 clones, 86% occurring once; the ten biggest clones make up 2.5% to 4%. Sequencing was carried out using peripheral blood. Every receptor here comes from a man aged 70-80 years with acute or convalescent COVID-19.

The chain has TRBV6-5 and TRBJ1-1; D not resolved. The germline CDR1 and CDR2 sequences are MNHEY and SVGAGI. The CDR3 covers 16 residues. V lost 4 bases, J lost 1 base, and 16 bases lay in between. CDR3 coding DNA: TGTGCCAGCAGTTCGGGTCTTGGGCTAGCGAACACTGAAGCTTTCTTT. Protein: CASSSGLGLANTEAFF.

The gene calls are TRBV23-1 and TRBJ1-5; no clear D. TRBV23-1 is labeled an ORF, and its function is uncertain. CDR3 length: 12 amino acids. V was shortened by 4 bases and J by 9 bases, with 10 bases between the two germline ends. CDR3 residues: CASSLPLRPQHF. The CDR3 bases are TGCGCCAGCAGTCTCCCTCTTCGGCCCCAGCATTTT.

V is TRBV28 and J is TRBJ1-5, with 7 bases that match TRBD1. Germline V CDR1 and CDR2: MDHEN, SYDVKM. The CDR3 has 15 residues. With 6 bases clipped from V and 6 bases from J, the junction kept 11 bases outside the gene matches. This CDR3 reads CASSSSEGAGQPQHF. The DNA for the CDR3 is TGTGCCAGCAGCTCCTCGGAGGGGGCCGGTCAGCCCCAGCATTTT.

The rearrangement joins TRBV5-1 to TRBJ2-3; D might be TRBD1 (5 bases). The CDR3 has 17 residues. The germline V gene has CDR1 SGHRS and CDR2 YFSETQ. Trimming shortened V by 0 bases and J by 6 bases, and 20 bases separated the two germline ends. CDR3 sequence reads: CASSLVGSLQHRDTQYF. The CDR3 DNA follows: TGCGCCAGCAGCTTGGTTGGCAGCCTTCAACACAGGGATACGCAGTATTTT.

The chain is built from TRBV19 and TRBJ1-6; 8 bases align to TRBD1. The CDR3 runs to 15 residues. The ends lost 9 bases at V and 7 bases at J; junction bases unmatched: 11. Germline CDR1 LNHDA, CDR2 SQIVND (reference sequence). This CDR3 reads CASQRRGQDNSPLHF. The CDR3 region has the DNA TGTGCCAGCCAGCGAAGGGGACAGGACAATTCACCCCTCCACTTT.

CDR3 bases: TGTGCCAGTAGTAGCCACCCCGACAGGAGAGTGTATGAAAAACTGTTTTTT. Translated, it gives CASSSHPDRRVYEKLFF. This rearrangement joins TRBV19 to TRBJ1-4; possibly TRBD1 for D (6 bases). Germline CDR1 and CDR2: LNHDA and SQIVND (reference sequence). The ends were cut back, 4 bases at V and 6 bases at J, with 21 bases in the middle. This CDR3 has 17 residues.

This clone was detected only once. The DNA for the CDR3 is TGTGCCAGCAGCCCAAAGAGGGCGGGAGAAGCAGATACGCAGTATTTT. Its protein product is CASSPKRAGEADTQYF. V usage is TRBV7-9 and J usage is TRBJ2-3, with TRBD2 identical over 7 bases. Germline V gives CDR1 SEHNR, CDR2 FQNEAQ (reference sequence). The ends lost 5 bases at V and 4 bases at J; junction bases unmatched: 12. The CDR3 runs 16 residues.

In the case of this clone: Other DNA sequences of this sample code for an identical CDR3. The V gene is TRBV11-2, the J gene TRBJ2-7; 8 bases map to TRBD2. V was clipped by 4 bases and J by 4 bases; unmatched bases: 6. CDR3 length: 14 amino acids. From germline, CDR1 is SGHAT and CDR2 FQNNGV. The CDR3 sequence is CASSSPRGRYEQYF. Written as DNA, the CDR3 is TGTGCCAGCAGCTCCCCCCGCGGGAGGTACGAGCAGTACTTC.

The chain combines TRBV9 with TRBJ2-7; the D gene is possibly TRBD2 (6 bases). The CDR3 runs 14 residues. With 3 bases removed from V and 0 bases from J, the gap between germline ends came to 10 bases. Looked up from germline, CDR1 is SGDLS and CDR2 is YYNGEE. The CDR3 region has the DNA TGTGCCAGCAGCGAGGACTACCACTCCTACGAGCAGTACTTC. As protein: CASSEDYHSYEQYF.

The chain is built from TRBV19 and TRBJ2-5; D is ambiguous. Per germline, CDR1 LNHDA and CDR2 SQIVND (reference sequence). The CDR3 runs to 14 residues. V lost 0 bases to trimming and J lost 0 bases, with 5 bases between them. The CDR3 DNA is TGTGCCAGTAGTATAGATCAGTACCAAGAGACCCAGTACTTC. It is translated as CASSIDQYQETQYF.